These T cell receptor beta chains were read from a single sample in a study of tumor-infiltrating lymphocytes in oesophageal squamous cell carcinoma. In TCRdb, the reads were re-called with MiXCR into one record per CDR3 protein. The table lists 12,000 or so distinct CDR3 sequences, 58% of them singletons. The sequenced sample was blood. The source of these receptors is a female donor with esophageal squamous cell carcinoma. The CDR3 runs from the conserved cysteine through the conserved F or W. The D gene is left open where the match is weak.

CDR3aa: CASSLTASGLSYNEQFF
d_gene: TRBD2
len: 17
j_gene: TRBJ2-1
v_gene: TRBV7-3

CDR3aa: CATSALAGRGETQYF
d_gene: TRBD2
len: 15
j_gene: TRBJ2-5
v_gene: TRBV24-1

CDR3aa: CASRTGQGTIYGYTF
d_gene: .
len: 15
j_gene: TRBJ1-2
v_gene: TRBV5-1

CDR3aa: CASSLERNRGYTF
d_gene: .
len: 13
j_gene: TRBJ1-2
v_gene: TRBV28

CDR3aa: CASSVTPSVLGNEQFF
d_gene: .
len: 16
j_gene: TRBJ2-1
v_gene: TRBV7-9

CDR3aa: CASSPIVAVPGEQFF
d_gene: .
len: 15
j_gene: TRBJ2-1
v_gene: TRBV7-8

CDR3aa: CASRMTSGEADTQYF
d_gene: TRBD2
len: 15
j_gene: TRBJ2-3
v_gene: TRBV7-2

CDR3aa: CASSLAGGVRHNEQFF
d_gene: .
len: 16
j_gene: .
v_gene: TRBV7-8

CDR3aa: CASSYGGAVGGYTF
d_gene: .
len: 14
j_gene: TRBJ1-2
v_gene: TRBV6-1

CDR3aa: CASSLGQGGSPLHF
d_gene: TRBD1
len: 14
j_gene: TRBJ1-2
v_gene: TRBV7-3

CDR3aa: CASSFPRGGGRARNEQFF
d_gene: TRBD2
len: 18
j_gene: TRBJ2-1
v_gene: TRBV7-2

CDR3aa: CASSTLAGGNTGELFF
d_gene: TRBD2
len: 16
j_gene: TRBJ2-2
v_gene: TRBV6-6

CDR3aa: CASSRLTGNQPQHF
d_gene: TRBD1
len: 14
j_gene: TRBJ1-5
v_gene: TRBV28

CDR3aa: CASRAGDGPNYGYTF
d_gene: .
len: 15
j_gene: TRBJ1-2
v_gene: TRBV7-6

CDR3aa: CASSLPGLLSGANVLTF
d_gene: .
len: 17
j_gene: TRBJ2-6
v_gene: TRBV7-6

CDR3aa: CASSPRTRTAEETQYF
d_gene: TRBD2
len: 16
j_gene: TRBJ2-5
v_gene: TRBV19

CDR3aa: CASGLPTEPGETQYF
d_gene: .
len: 15
j_gene: .
v_gene: TRBV12-5

CDR3aa: CASSGNFADTQYF
d_gene: .
len: 13
j_gene: TRBJ2-3
v_gene: TRBV7-2

CDR3aa: CASSSLGASGRYYNEQFF
d_gene: TRBD2
len: 18
j_gene: TRBJ2-1
v_gene: TRBV12-3/TRBV12-4

CDR3aa: CASSLRDPLDEQFF
d_gene: .
len: 14
j_gene: TRBJ2-1
v_gene: TRBV11-2

CDR3aa: CASRGWGSSYNEQFF
d_gene: .
len: 15
j_gene: TRBJ2-1
v_gene: TRBV28

CDR3aa: CASSRGSSYNEQYF
d_gene: .
len: 14
j_gene: TRBJ2-5
v_gene: TRBV11-2

CDR3aa: CASSSGSGGYNEQFF
d_gene: .
len: 15
j_gene: TRBJ2-1
v_gene: TRBV7-2

CDR3aa: CASSVGNRAPYEQYF
d_gene: .
len: 15
j_gene: TRBJ1-6
v_gene: TRBV9

CDR3aa: CASSPNTSGRDTQYF
d_gene: TRBD2
len: 15
j_gene: TRBJ2-3
v_gene: TRBV7-2

CDR3aa: CAISSAGTASYEQFF
d_gene: TRBD1
len: 15
j_gene: TRBJ2-1
v_gene: TRBV10-3

CDR3aa: CASSWGETQYF
d_gene: .
len: 11
j_gene: TRBJ2-5
v_gene: TRBV6-8

CDR3aa: CASSFLVSGEQYF
d_gene: .
len: 13
j_gene: TRBJ2-7
v_gene: TRBV11-1

CDR3aa: CASSPTVYEQFF
d_gene: .
len: 12
j_gene: TRBJ2-1
v_gene: TRBV28

CDR3aa: CARSKPGTVGNQPQHF
d_gene: .
len: 16
j_gene: TRBJ1-5
v_gene: TRBV5-3

CDR3aa: CASSQEGLAGKDEQFF
d_gene: TRBD2
len: 16
j_gene: TRBJ2-1
v_gene: TRBV4-2

CDR3aa: CASSRTGRTDTQYF
d_gene: .
len: 14
j_gene: TRBJ2-3
v_gene: TRBV7-8

CDR3aa: CASSLPQGRKDTQYF
d_gene: TRBD1
len: 15
j_gene: TRBJ2-3
v_gene: TRBV10-2

CDR3aa: CASSSGPNYGYTF
d_gene: .
len: 13
j_gene: .
v_gene: TRBV7-2

CDR3aa: CASSRDGQSSYNEQYF
d_gene: .
len: 16
j_gene: .
v_gene: TRBV7-8

CDR3aa: CASSLELTYEQYF
d_gene: .
len: 13
j_gene: TRBJ2-7
v_gene: TRBV7-2